These 14 T cell receptor beta chains came from one sample sequenced in a study of vaccination and CD4 T cells after COVID-19. Treatment reported: roughly 10-day PBMC culture with coronavirus spike peptide pools or control peptides (ViraFEST assay). Their target antigens are unknown. Cultured CD4+ T cell DNA was sequenced using the Oncomine TCR Beta short-read assay. A single record per CDR3 protein comes from TCRdb applying MiXCR to the PCR reads. The table records roughly 22,000 distinct CDR3 sequences, 32% of them present only once. Sequencing input: cultured CD4+ T cells from blood. Every receptor here comes from a human donor with COVID-19.

Here the CDR3 reads CASSAVSEKLFF. The CDR3 nucleotides read TGTGCCAGCAGCGCAGTTAGTGAAAAACTGTTTTTT. V gene TRBV12-3 or TRBV12-4 combines with J gene TRBJ1-4; no reliable D call. The V gene lost 6 bases and the J gene lost 7 bases, with 9 bases spanning the gap. This CDR3 contains 12 residues.

The genes are TRBV7-9 and TRBJ2-3, with 15 bases lining up with TRBD2. The CDR3 runs 15 residues. Germline trimming cut 4 bases from V and 5 bases from J; bases unmatched to any gene: 1. Germline V gene sequence: CDR1 SEHNR, CDR2 FQNEAQ (reference sequence). The CDR3 DNA reads as TGTGCCAGCAGCTGGACTAGCGGGGGGGGAGATACGCAGTATTTT. Amino acid sequence: CASSWTSGGGDTQYF.

This chain uses TRBV6-2 or TRBV6-3 with TRBJ2-5; 9 nucleotides agree with TRBD2. V lost 4 bases, J lost 2 bases, and 11 bases stayed unmatched. The CDR3 consists of 17 residues. From germline, CDR1 is MNHEY and CDR2 SVGEGT. The CDR3 sequence: CASSLFGGSGGQETQYF. The CDR3 DNA follows: TGTGCCAGCAGTTTGTTCGGGGGGAGCGGGGGGCAAGAGACCCAGTACTTC.

This clonotype was counted only a few times. V usage is TRBV5-1 and J usage is TRBJ2-3; D remains ambiguous. The CDR3 sequence is 15 residues long. Germline lookup yields CDR1 SGHRS and CDR2 YFSETQ. Trimming shortened V by 2 bases and J by 2 bases, and 12 bases separated the two germline ends. CDR3 nucleotide sequence: TGCGCCAGCAGCTTTAGGCCAGGAATCACAGATACGCAGTATTTT. Translated, it gives CASSFRPGITDTQYF.

A few counts support this clonotype. The rearrangement links TRBV6-4 to TRBJ2-3, with a possible D match to TRBD2 (5 bases). The length of the CDR3 is 13 residues. Between the trimmed V and J ends, which lost 4 bases and 4 bases, there was a span of 9 bases. Germline CDR1 is MRHNA and CDR2 is SNTAGT. The CDR3 DNA is TGTGCCAGCAGTGTTGAGAGGGCAGATACGCAGTATTTT. This gives the protein CASSVERADTQYF.

This chain joins TRBV14 and TRBJ2-7; the match to TRBD2 covers 7 bases. The junction had 9 bases not matched to a gene; V was cut back by 4 bases and J by 0 bases. Germline lookup yields CDR1 SGHDN and CDR2 FVKESK. This CDR3 contains 16 residues. The CDR3 loop reads CASSPLGAGTSYEQYF. CDR3 nucleotides: TGTGCCAGCAGCCCCCTAGGAGCGGGGACCTCCTACGAGCAGTACTTC.

The rearrangement joins TRBV7-9 to TRBJ2-5; TRBD1 is a possible D gene (5 bases). This CDR3 is built from 15 residues. V shed 4 bases and J shed 2 bases, with 14 bases lying between them. CDR1 is SEHNR, CDR2 FQNEAQ, per germline (reference sequence). The CDR3 region is CASSSIRQKQETQYF. DNA for the CDR3: TGTGCCAGCAGCTCCATCCGACAGAAACAAGAGACCCAGTACTTC.

The chain couples TRBV7-2 to TRBJ2-7; 14 nucleotides match TRBD2. Trimming at V came to 3 bases and at J to 0 bases, leaving 7 bases not matched to a gene. The CDR3 runs 18 residues. Germline V lookup: CDR1 SGHTA, CDR2 FQGNSA. The CDR3 DNA reads TGTGCCAGCAGCTTCACTGGGACTAGCGGGGGACTCTCCTACGAGCAGTACTTC. Residues: CASSFTGTSGGLSYEQYF. The full variable domain, with the rest looked up from reference TRBV7-2 and TRBJ2-7, is GAGVSQSPSNKVTEKGKDVELRCDPISGHTALYWYRQSLGQGLEFLIYFQGNSAPDKSGLPSDRFSAERTGGSVSTLTIQRTQQEDSAVYLCASSFTGTSGGLSYEQYFGPGTRLTVT.

The chain uses TRBV6-1 and TRBJ1-2, with D maybe TRBD1 (5 bases). The V gene's germline CDR1 is MNHNS and CDR2 SASEGT. This CDR3 has 15 residues. The V end was cut by 0 bases, the J end by 8 bases, with 16 bases between. The CDR3 DNA reads as TGTGCCAGCAGTGAAGCCGGACCGGGGCTAGAAGGCTACACCTTC. It yields the protein CASSEAGPGLEGYTF.

CDR3 sequence (DNA): TGCGCCAGCAGCTTTGAAGGGTCCTATAATTCACCCCTCCACTTT. This encodes CASSFEGSYNSPLHF. V and J are TRBV5-1 and TRBJ1-6, with D unclear. There are 15 residues in the CDR3. CDR1 and CDR2 (germline): SGHRS, YFSETQ. Trimming took 2 bases from V and 1 from J, leaving 7 bases between them.

This clonotype has only a few counts. This chain joins TRBV30 and TRBJ1-1; D unclear. V was shortened by 4 bases and J by 1 base, with 10 bases between the two germline ends. Germline V gene lookup returns CDR1 GTSNPN and CDR2 SVGIG (reference sequence). This CDR3 comprises 13 residues. The CDR3: CAWTQTENTEAFF. Written as DNA, the CDR3 is TGTGCCTGGACCCAGACCGAGAACACTGAAGCTTTCTTT.

There are a few counts of this clonotype. This CDR3 reads CASSPFAPLRTGGYTF. DNA of the CDR3: TGTGCCAGTAGTCCATTTGCCCCCCTTAGGACCGGCGGCTACACCTTC. This sequence joins TRBV19 and TRBJ1-2; no clear D gene. CDR1 is LNHDA, CDR2 SQIVND, per germline (reference sequence). This CDR3 has 16 residues. V was shortened by 5 bases and J by 8 bases, with 24 bases between the two germline ends.

The rearrangement links TRBV27 to TRBJ2-7, with 14 positions matching TRBD2. V gave up 6 bases and J gave up 6 bases; unmatched junction bases: 4. Germline loops: CDR1 MNHEY, CDR2 SMNVEV (reference sequence). The CDR3 runs to 14 residues. This chain's CDR3 is CASSGLAGGGEQYF. CDR3 coding DNA: TGTGCCAGCAGCGGACTAGCGGGGGGTGGCGAGCAGTACTTC.

This clonotype has a handful of counts. The chain joins TRBV7-6 to TRBJ1-4, with 7 bases matching TRBD1. The CDR3 has 20 residues. V shed 7 bases and J 0 bases; nucleotides not matched to a gene: 20. CDR1 and CDR2 from the germline V gene are SGHVS and FNYEAQ. The CDR3 nucleotides are TGTGCCAGCACCACGACCGGTACCCGGGACAGCTATTCAACTAATGAAAAACTGTTTTTT. Translation gives CASTTTGTRDSYSTNEKLFF.